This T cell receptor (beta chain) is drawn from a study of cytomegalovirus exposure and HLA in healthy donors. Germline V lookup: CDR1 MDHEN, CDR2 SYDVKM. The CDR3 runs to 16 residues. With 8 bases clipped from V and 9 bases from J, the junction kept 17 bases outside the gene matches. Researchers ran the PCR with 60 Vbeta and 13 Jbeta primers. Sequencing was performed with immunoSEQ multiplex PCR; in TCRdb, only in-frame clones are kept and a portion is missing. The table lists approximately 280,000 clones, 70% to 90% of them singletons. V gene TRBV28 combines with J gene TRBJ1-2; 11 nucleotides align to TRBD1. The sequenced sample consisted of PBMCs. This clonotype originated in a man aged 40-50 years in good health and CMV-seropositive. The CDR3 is CASSLRGTGGIGSYTF. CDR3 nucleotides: TGTGCCAGCTCTCTACGTGGGACAGGGGGGATTGGCAGCTACACCTTC.